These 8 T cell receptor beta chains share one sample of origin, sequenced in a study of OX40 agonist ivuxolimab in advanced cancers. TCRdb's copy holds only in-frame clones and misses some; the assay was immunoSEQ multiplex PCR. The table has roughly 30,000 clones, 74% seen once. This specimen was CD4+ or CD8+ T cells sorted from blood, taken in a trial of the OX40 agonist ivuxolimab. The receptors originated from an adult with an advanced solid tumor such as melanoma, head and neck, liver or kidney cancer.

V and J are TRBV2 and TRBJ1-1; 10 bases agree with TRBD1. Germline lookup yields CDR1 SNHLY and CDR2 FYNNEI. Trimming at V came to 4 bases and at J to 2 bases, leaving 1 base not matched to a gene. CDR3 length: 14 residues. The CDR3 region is CASSGQGANTEAFF. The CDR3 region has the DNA TGTGCCAGCAGTGGACAGGGGGCAAACACTGAAGCTTTCTTT.

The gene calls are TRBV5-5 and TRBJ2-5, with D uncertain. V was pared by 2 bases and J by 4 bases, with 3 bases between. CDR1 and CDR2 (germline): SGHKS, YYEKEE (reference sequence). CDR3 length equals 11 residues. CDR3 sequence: CASSFRETQYF. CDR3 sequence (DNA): TGTGCCAGCAGCTTTAGAGAGACCCAGTACTTC.

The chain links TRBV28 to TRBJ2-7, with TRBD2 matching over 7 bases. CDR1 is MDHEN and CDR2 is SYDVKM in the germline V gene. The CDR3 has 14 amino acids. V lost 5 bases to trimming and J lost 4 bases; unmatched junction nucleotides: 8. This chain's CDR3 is CASSPWDYSYEQYF. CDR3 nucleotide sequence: TGTGCCAGCAGTCCTTGGGACTATTCGTACGAGCAGTACTTC.

In DNA, the CDR3 is TGTGCCAGCAGCCAAGGGACAGGAAGTTCACCCCTCCACTTT. It yields the protein CASSQGTGSSPLHF. The rearrangement links TRBV7-8 to TRBJ1-6; 8 nucleotides align to TRBD1. The CDR3 contains 14 residues. After removal of 5 bases from V and 9 bases from J, the junction contained 6 bases not matched to a gene. Germline-derived CDR1 and CDR2 are SGHVS and FQNEAQ.

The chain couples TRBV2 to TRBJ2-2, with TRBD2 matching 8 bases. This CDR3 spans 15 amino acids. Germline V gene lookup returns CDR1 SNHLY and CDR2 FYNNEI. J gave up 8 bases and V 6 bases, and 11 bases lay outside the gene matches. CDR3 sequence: CASRTWAGGLGELFF. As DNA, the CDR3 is TGTGCCAGCAGGACCTGGGCGGGGGGCCTAGGGGAGCTGTTTTTT.

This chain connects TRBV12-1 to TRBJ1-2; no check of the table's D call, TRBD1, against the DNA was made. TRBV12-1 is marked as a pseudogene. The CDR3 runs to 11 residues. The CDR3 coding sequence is TGTGCCAGCAGCTTACAGGATGGCTACACCTTC. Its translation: CASSLQDGYTF.

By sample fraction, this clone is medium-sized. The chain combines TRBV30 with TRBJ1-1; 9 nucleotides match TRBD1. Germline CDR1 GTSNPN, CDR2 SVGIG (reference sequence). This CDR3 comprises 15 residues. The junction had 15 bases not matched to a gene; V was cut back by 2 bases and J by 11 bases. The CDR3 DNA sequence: TGTGCCTGGAGTTACCGGGACAGGGCTTTTAGAGAGGCTTTCTTT. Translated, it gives CAWSYRDRAFREAFF.

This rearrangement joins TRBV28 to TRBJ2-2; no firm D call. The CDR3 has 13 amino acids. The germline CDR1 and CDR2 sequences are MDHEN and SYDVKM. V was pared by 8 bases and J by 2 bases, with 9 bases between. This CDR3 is CASLASNTGELFF. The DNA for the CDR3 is TGTGCCAGCTTGGCCAGTAACACCGGGGAGCTGTTTTTT.